Listed below are T cell receptor beta chains from one sample, sequenced in a study of CD8+CD57+ T cells in acquired aplastic anemia. TCRdb used MiXCR to reprocess the reads, holding one entry per CDR3 protein. The sample includes 180,000 or so distinct CDR3 sequences, approximately 48% of them seen just once. Sequencing was done on a sample of sorted CD4+, CD8+, or CD8+CD57+ T cells (not recorded which) from PBMCs. The receptors originated from a human donor with aplastic anemia. CDR3s include the opening cysteine and the closing phenylalanine or tryptophan. A D gene is named only where the DNA matches it firmly. Clone size, where shown, is once, few, many, or a class for clones that have expanded.

CDR3 protein	CDR3 DNA	CDR3 length	V gene	J gene	D gene	clone size
CSARLTGAPGANVLTF	TGCAGTGCTAGATTGACAGGGGCCCCTGGGGCCAACGTCCTGACTTTC	16	TRBV20-1	TRBJ2-6	TRBD1	many
CASSGTALNEKLFF	TGTGCCAGCAGTGGGACCGCCTTAAATGAAAAACTGTTTTTT	14	TRBV6-1	TRBJ1-4	.	.
CASSFERSPLEIYEQYF	TGTGCCAGCAGCTTTGAGAGGTCCCCGCTTGAAATCTACGAGCAGTACTTC	17	TRBV5-5	TRBJ2-7	.	few
CSGEVGYTF	TGCAGCGGGGAGGTTGGCTACACCTTC	9	TRBV29-1	TRBJ1-2	.	once
CSVLPDSSYEQYF	TGCAGCGTCTTACCGGACAGCTCCTACGAGCAGTACTTC	13	TRBV29-1	TRBJ2-7	.	.
CSARGRVDTEAFF	TGCAGTGCTAGAGGTCGGGTGGACACTGAAGCTTTCTTT	13	TRBV20-1	TRBJ1-1	.	.
CATSESDYYGYTF	TGTGCCACCAGTGAATCAGATTACTATGGCTACACCTTC	13	TRBV24-1	TRBJ1-2	.	few
CASWEGRGYTF	TGTGCCAGCTGGGAGGGAAGAGGCTACACCTTC	11	TRBV5-1	TRBJ1-2	.	.
CARSTRDRGDNEQFF	TGTGCCAGATCGACCCGGGACAGGGGAGACAATGAGCAGTTCTTC	15	TRBV25-1	TRBJ2-1	TRBD1	.
CASSLVGGAGANVLTF	TGCGCCAGCAGCTTGGTAGGGGGGGCTGGGGCCAACGTCCTGACTTTC	16	TRBV5-1	TRBJ2-6	.	many
CSASIATGKYEQYF	TGCAGTGCCAGCATCGCGACAGGGAAGTACGAGCAGTACTTC	14	TRBV20-1	TRBJ2-7	TRBD1	.
CASSDSGSVGEQFF	TGTGCCAGCAGCGATAGCGGGAGTGTCGGTGAGCAGTTCTTC	14	TRBV2	TRBJ2-1	TRBD2	once
CASSRTSLETQYF	TGTGCCAGCAGCCGGACTAGCTTAGAGACCCAGTACTTC	13	TRBV7-6	TRBJ2-5	TRBD2	.
CASSALAGTGELFF	TGCGCCAGCAGTGCCCTAGCTGGAACCGGGGAGCTGTTTTTT	14	TRBV10-1	TRBJ2-2	.	.
CASSLGQAPEQYF	TGCGCCAGCAGCTTGGGACAGGCGCCCGAGCAGTACTTC	13	TRBV5-1	TRBJ2-7	.	.
CASRRESGNGYNEQFF	TGTGCCAGCAGACGGGAGAGCGGGAACGGCTACAATGAGCAGTTCTTC	16	TRBV19	TRBJ2-1	TRBD2	.
CASSRWAQVMNTEAFF	TGTGCCAGCAGCAGGTGGGCCCAGGTTATGAACACTGAAGCTTTCTTT	16	TRBV5-6	TRBJ1-1	.	few
CASSQGGGTDTQYF	TGTGCCAGCAGCCAGGGGGGAGGCACAGATACGCAGTATTTT	14	TRBV14	TRBJ2-3	.	.
CASSVGGTGNTIYF	TGTGCCAGCAGCGTAGGGGGTACTGGAAACACCATATATTTT	14	TRBV9	TRBJ1-3	.	.
CSARTGVGGYTF	TGCAGTGCTAGAACAGGGGTGGGAGGCTACACCTTC	12	TRBV20-1	TRBJ1-2	TRBD1	many
CSAKLGHQSYEQYF	TGCAGTGCTAAGCTGGGACACCAATCCTACGAGCAGTACTTC	14	TRBV20-1	TRBJ2-7	.	many
CATSSRTGALTYEQYF	TGTGCCACCAGCAGCAGGACAGGGGCCCTTACCTACGAGCAGTACTTC	16	TRBV15	TRBJ2-7	TRBD1	.
CSVAIARQGNYGYTF	TGCAGCGTTGCCATTGCCAGACAGGGGAACTATGGCTACACCTTC	15	TRBV29-1	TRBJ1-2	TRBD1	once
CASRADRGEFF	TGCGCCAGCAGAGCCGACAGAGGGGAGTTTTTT	11	TRBV10-1	TRBJ1-4	.	.
CAISESGLAGCNEQFF	TGTGCCATCAGTGAGTCCGGGCTAGCGGGTTGCAATGAGCAGTTCTTC	16	TRBV10-3	TRBJ2-1	TRBD2	.
CASSWSIAGVRETQYF	TGTGCCAGCAGTTGGTCGATAGCGGGGGTGCGGGAGACCCAGTACTTC	16	TRBV6-5	TRBJ2-5	TRBD2	.
CASSEMGKEKLFF	TGTGCCAGCAGTGAGATGGGGAAGGAAAAACTGTTTTTT	13	TRBV25-1	TRBJ1-4	.	.
CASSVGSSYNEQFF	TGCGCCAGCAGCGTGGGGTCGTCCTACAATGAGCAGTTCTTC	14	TRBV5-1	TRBJ2-1	.	.
CASSKEGYGYTF	TGTGCCAGTAGTAAGGAGGGCTATGGCTACACCTTC	12	TRBV19	TRBJ1-2	.	.
CAISAKGDGYTF	TGTGCCATCAGTGCTAAGGGAGATGGCTACACCTTC	12	TRBV10-3	TRBJ1-2	.	many
CASSPLAGGELFF	TGTGCCAGTAGTCCATTAGCGGGTGGGGAGCTGTTTTTT	13	TRBV19	TRBJ2-2	TRBD2	.
CASSLILGNEQFF	TGTGCCAGCAGCTTAATACTAGGCAATGAGCAGTTCTTC	13	TRBV7-3	TRBJ2-1	.	.
CASSRDRGNTGELFF	TGTGCCAGCTCACGAGACAGGGGGAACACCGGGGAGCTGTTCTTT	15	TRBV2	TRBJ2-2	TRBD1	.
CASSPGTGDQPQHF	TGTGCCAGCTCACCCGGGACAGGGGATCAGCCCCAGCATTTT	14	TRBV18	TRBJ1-5	TRBD1	few
CASSQTGNQETQYF	TGTGCCAGCAGCCAGACAGGGAACCAAGAGACCCAGTACTTC	14	TRBV7-9	TRBJ2-5	TRBD1	.
CASSSSLQNTEAFF	TGTGCCAGCAGCTCCTCGCTACAGAACACTGAAGCTTTCTTT	14	TRBV7-2	TRBJ1-1	.	many
CASGPQTGGEAWTTEAFF	TGTGCTAGTGGCCCACAGACAGGGGGTGAGGCATGGACCACTGAAGCTTTCTTT	18	TRBV12-5	TRBJ1-1	TRBD1	.
CSSGHANTEAFF	TGCAGCTCGGGACACGCGAACACTGAAGCTTTCTTT	12	TRBV29-1	TRBJ1-1	.	.
CSAEHLGQEHSPLHF	TGCAGTGCGGAGCACCTCGGGCAGGAGCATTCACCCCTCCACTTT	15	TRBV20-1	TRBJ1-6	.	.
CASPGRQSNQPQHF	TGTGCCAGCCCCGGTCGGCAGAGCAATCAGCCCCAGCATTTT	14	TRBV7-2	TRBJ1-5	.	once
CASSPGGTYFTENNSPLHF	TGTGCCAGCAGCCCCGGAGGGACATACTTCACCGAAAATAATTCACCCCTCCACTTT	19	TRBV11-2	TRBJ1-6	.	many
CASSKGQGAEGETQYF	TGTGCCAGCTCCAAGGGGCAGGGGGCTGAAGGAGAGACCCAGTACTTC	16	TRBV12-3/TRBV12-4	TRBJ2-5	TRBD1	.
CSARARRRPDQETQYF	TGCAGTGCTAGAGCGCGTAGACGGCCGGATCAAGAGACCCAGTACTTC	16	TRBV20-1	TRBJ2-5	.	.
CASSPTGSAPLHF	TGTGCCAGCAGCCCAACAGGGTCAGCACCCCTCCACTTT	13	TRBV5-8	TRBJ1-6	.	.
CASTTTPTAYEQYF	TGTGCCAGCACCACTACACCCACCGCCTACGAGCAGTACTTC	14	TRBV7-6	TRBJ2-7	.	few
CASSLVALRGTGELFF	TGTGCCAGCAGCTTGGTCGCGCTGCGGGGGACCGGGGAGCTGTTTTTT	16	TRBV5-6	TRBJ2-2	TRBD2	many
CASSPGGGPLSYTEAFF	TGCGCCAGCAGCCCGGGAGGGGGTCCCTTAAGCTACACTGAAGCTTTCTTT	17	TRBV5-1	TRBJ1-1	.	many
CASSLPPRDGYTF	TGTGCCAGCAGCTTACCTCCCAGGGATGGCTACACCTTC	13	TRBV7-9	TRBJ1-2	.	.
CAILRGGTDTQYF	TGTGCCATACTCCGGGGGGGTACAGATACGCAGTATTTT	13	TRBV6-1	TRBJ2-3	TRBD2	many
CASSPRQGMSSEQYF	TGTGCCAGCAGCCCTAGACAGGGAATGTCGTCCGAGCAGTACTTC	15	TRBV11-1	TRBJ2-7	TRBD1	many
CASSQGQLAWLTGELFF	TGCGCCAGCAGCCAAGGGCAACTCGCTTGGCTCACCGGGGAGCTGTTTTTT	17	TRBV4-1	TRBJ2-2	.	many
CSARFGDSGYTF	TGCAGTGCTAGATTTGGAGACAGCGGCTACACCTTC	12	TRBV20-1	TRBJ1-2	.	.
CASSVFGRGETQYF	TGTGCCAGCAGCGTATTTGGAAGAGGGGAGACCCAGTACTTC	14	TRBV9	TRBJ2-5	.	few
CASSLGTGENQPQHF	TGTGCCAGCAGCTTAGGAACGGGGGAAAATCAGCCCCAGCATTTT	15	TRBV7-9	TRBJ1-5	.	many
CASSLSLGLLITPERQETQYF	TGTGCCAGCAGCCTTAGCCTGGGACTCCTGATAACTCCAGAGCGACAAGAGACCCAGTACTTC	21	TRBV13	TRBJ2-5	.	.
CASSFGTGVHEQYF	TGCGCCAGCAGCTTCGGTACAGGGGTACACGAGCAGTACTTC	14	TRBV5-1	TRBJ2-7	TRBD1	few
CASSPEGAGQETQYF	TGTGCCAGCTCCCCCGAAGGGGCAGGACAAGAGACCCAGTACTTC	15	TRBV2	TRBJ2-5	.	many
CATSRGTGGLSTDTQYF	TGTGCCACCAGCAGAGGAACAGGAGGGCTAAGCACAGATACGCAGTATTTT	17	TRBV15	TRBJ2-3	.	few
CASSPRQGGSTDTQYF	TGTGCCAGCAGCCCCCGACAGGGGGGGAGCACAGATACGCAGTATTTT	16	TRBV11-2	TRBJ2-3	TRBD1	.
CASSPLGSWGDTQYF	TGTGCCAGCAGCCCCCTCGGGTCCTGGGGAGATACGCAGTATTTT	15	TRBV7-3	TRBJ2-3	.	.